The 22 T cell receptor beta chains given below trace back to one sample, sequenced in a study of radiation and T cells in renal cell carcinoma. Noted time point: baseline pretreatment blood. The treatment denotes: 15 Gy SBRT to primary tumor, nephrectomy 4 weeks later. Some clones are missing from TCRdb's copy, which holds only in-frame ones; the method was immunoSEQ multiplex PCR. The sample has some 120,000 clones; around 84% are singletons. Sequencing used blood, obtained from a patient whose treatment included radiotherapy and nephrectomy. The receptors were sampled from a woman aged 60-75 years with renal cell carcinoma.

V gene TRBV6-6 combines with J gene TRBJ1-1; D not resolved. V gave up 2 bases and J gave up 1 base, with 8 bases separating them. The V gene's germline CDR1 is MNHNY and CDR2 SVGAGI (reference sequence). The CDR3 sequence is 14 residues long. CDR3 amino acids: CASSYRDSNTEAFF. The CDR3, as DNA: TGTGCCAGCAGTTACCGAGACTCGAACACTGAAGCTTTCTTT.

This sequence joins TRBV5-4 and TRBJ2-7, with 9 bases identical to TRBD2. Germline CDR1 SGHNT, CDR2 YYREEE (reference sequence). The V segment lost 0 bases and the J segment 2 bases; nucleotides outside the gene matches: 3. This CDR3 contains 15 residues. This chain's CDR3 is CASSLEAGGTYEQYF. Written as DNA, the CDR3 is TGTGCCAGCAGCTTGGAAGCGGGAGGAACCTACGAGCAGTACTTC. The full variable domain, rest sourced from reference TRBV5-4 and TRBJ2-7, is ETGVTQSPTHLIKTRGQQVTLRCSSQSGHNTVSWYQQALGQGPQFIFQYYREEENGRGNFPPRFSGLQFPNYSSELNVNALELDDSALYLCASSLEAGGTYEQYFGPGTRLTVT.

This chain joins TRBV5-1 and TRBJ1-1, with D perhaps TRBD1 (6 bases). The CDR3 consists of 14 residues. Deletions cut 2 bases from V and 3 bases from J, with 11 bases between. Germline V gene data show CDR1 as SGHRS and CDR2 as YFSETQ. This chain's CDR3 is CASSLEGGYTEAFF. The CDR3 DNA follows: TGCGCCAGCAGCTTAGAAGGGGGATACACTGAAGCTTTCTTT. The whole variable domain, remainder taken from reference TRBV5-1 and TRBJ1-1, is KAGVTQTPRYLIKTRGQQVTLSCSPISGHRSVSWYQQTPGQGLQFLFEYFSETQRNKGNFPGRFSGRQFSNSRSEMNVSTLELGDSALYLCASSLEGGYTEAFFGQGTRLTVV.

The V call is TRBV7-6, the J call TRBJ2-7, with TRBD2 matching over 16 bases. This CDR3 is 16 amino acids long. The germline V gene has CDR1 SGHVS and CDR2 FNYEAQ. With V trimmed by 4 bases and J by 4 bases, 4 bases remained unmatched. The CDR3 reads CASSSGTSGRVYEQYF. The CDR3 bases are TGTGCCAGCAGCTCCGGGACTAGCGGGAGGGTGTACGAGCAGTACTTC.

The V gene is TRBV5-1, the J gene TRBJ2-5; no clear D gene. The germline V gene has CDR1 SGHRS and CDR2 YFSETQ. The CDR3 sequence is 15 residues long. With 0 bases removed from V and 1 base from J, the gap between germline ends came to 10 bases. CDR3 coding DNA: TGCGCCAGCAGCTTGGCTGGATGGGGCCAAGAGACCCAGTACTTC. Its translation: CASSLAGWGQETQYF.

The chain joins TRBV18 to TRBJ1-2; D ambiguous. Trimming pared 3 bases from V and 7 bases from J, leaving 12 bases between. Germline V lookup: CDR1 KGHSH, CDR2 LQKENI. The CDR3 consists of 13 residues. In nucleotides, the CDR3 is TGTGCCAGCTCACCCGGACGTTATGGTGGCTACACCTTC. This sequence encodes CASSPGRYGGYTF.

This chain joins TRBV28 and TRBJ2-6, with D possibly TRBD1 on 5 matching bases. Germline CDR1 reads MDHEN; CDR2 reads SYDVKM. The CDR3 runs to 15 residues. V lost 2 bases, J lost 3 bases, and 8 bases lay in between. This CDR3 reads CASSLVGLGANVLTF. CDR3 nucleotides: TGTGCCAGCAGTTTAGTGGGGCTTGGGGCCAACGTCCTGACTTTC.

The chain combines TRBV6-6 with TRBJ2-7; 7 bases are shared with TRBD2. The CDR3 is 13 residues long. J was trimmed by 2 bases and V by 7 bases; bases with no gene match: 5. In germline, CDR1 is MNHNY, CDR2 SVGAGI (reference sequence). CDR3 in amino acids: CASIASGAYEQYF. The CDR3, as DNA: TGTGCCAGCATCGCTAGCGGAGCCTACGAGCAGTACTTC.

The gene calls are TRBV27 and TRBJ1-1; D may be TRBD1 (6 bases). The germline V gene encodes CDR1 MNHEY and CDR2 SMNVEV (reference sequence). Trimming removed 6 bases from V and 11 bases from J, with 16 bases in between. The CDR3 is made up of 12 amino acids. The CDR3 loop is CASRALTGSAFF. In nucleotides, the CDR3 is TGTGCCAGCAGAGCCCTTACAGGGAGCGCTTTCTTT.

This chain links TRBV7-9 with TRBJ2-3; TRBD2 agrees at 10 bases. The CDR3 contains 15 residues. Trimming removed 5 bases from V and 5 bases from J; junction bases left unmatched: 7. Germline assignment: CDR1 SEHNR and CDR2 FQNEAQ (reference sequence). The CDR3 bases are TGTGCCAGCAGCACCACTAGCGGGACCCGAGATACGCAGTATTTT. Its translation is CASSTTSGTRDTQYF.

The chain links TRBV6-5 to TRBJ2-5; possibly TRBD1 for D (5 bases). Germline lookup yields CDR1 MNHEY and CDR2 SVGAGI. The CDR3 covers 13 residues. V lost 5 bases and J lost 5, with 12 bases in between. CDR3: CASSPIKGETQYF. CDR3 nucleotides: TGTGCCAGCAGTCCGATTAAGGGGGAGACCCAGTACTTC.

This clone is a singleton in its sample. The chain carries TRBV18 and TRBJ1-2, with 9 bases fitting TRBD1. This CDR3 is 15 amino acids long. Germline values: CDR1 KGHSH, CDR2 LQKENI. Losses at the gene ends were 3 bases for V and 4 bases for J; bases not matched to a gene: 6. The CDR3 spells CASSPVDRGGYGYTF. As DNA, the CDR3 is TGTGCCAGCTCACCTGTGGACAGGGGCGGCTATGGCTACACCTTC.

The genes are TRBV6-6 and TRBJ1-1; tentatively, D is TRBD1 (6 bases). Germline CDR1 MNHNY, CDR2 SVGAGI (reference sequence). The CDR3 is 14 amino acids. Trimming shortened V by 5 bases and J by 3 bases, and 13 bases separated the two germline ends. As DNA, the CDR3 is TGTGCCAGCAGTCGACCCGGGGGCTACACTGAAGCTTTCTTT. Its protein product is CASSRPGGYTEAFF.

In its sample, this clone was seen once. The V and J genes are TRBV5-1 and TRBJ1-1; tentatively, D is TRBD1 (5 bases). Germline CDR1 reads SGHRS; CDR2 reads YFSETQ. The CDR3 length is 14 residues. Trimming removed 0 bases at V and 6 bases at J, with 12 bases between. The CDR3 DNA sequence: TGCGCCAGCAGCTTGGACGGGGCCTCGCCTGAAGCTTTCTTT. Amino acids: CASSLDGASPEAFF. Combining the CDR3 with reference TRBV5-1 and TRBJ1-1 gives the whole variable domain KAGVTQTPRYLIKTRGQQVTLSCSPISGHRSVSWYQQTPGQGLQFLFEYFSETQRNKGNFPGRFSGRQFSNSRSEMNVSTLELGDSALYLCASSLDGASPEAFFGQGTRLTVV.

The genes are TRBV6-1 and TRBJ2-5; 10 positions agree with TRBD2. The CDR3 runs 14 residues. The V segment lost 4 bases and the J segment 5 bases; nucleotides outside the gene matches: 4. The V gene's germline CDR1 is MNHNS and CDR2 SASEGT. This chain's CDR3 is CASSAPAGGETQYF. CDR3 bases: TGTGCCAGCAGTGCCCCAGCGGGGGGGGAGACCCAGTACTTC.

V gene TRBV7-6 combines with J gene TRBJ2-7; D may match TRBD1 or TRBD2 (5 bases each). In germline, CDR1 is SGHVS, CDR2 FNYEAQ. V lost 4 bases and J lost 0, with 25 bases in between. The CDR3 length is 19 residues. For the CDR3, the DNA is TGTGCCAGCAGCTCCCACCCGGCAGGGAGAATATCCAACTCCTACGAGCAGTACTTC. Its translation: CASSSHPAGRISNSYEQYF.

This clone was counted once. The chain has TRBV6-5 and TRBJ1-5; D is unclear. Germline loops: CDR1 MNHEY, CDR2 SVGAGI. This CDR3 comprises 15 residues. V dropped 6 bases and J dropped 1 base, with 13 bases sitting between them. For the CDR3, the DNA is TGTGCCAGCAGACCGACGCAGATCAGCAATCAGCCCCAGCATTTT. Translation gives CASRPTQISNQPQHF.

As to this clone: One junction end does not reproduce the germline sequence, and a read error may be involved. The gene calls are TRBV7-7 and TRBJ2-5; 9 bases match TRBD2. CDR3 length: 13 residues. Per germline, CDR1 SSHAT and CDR2 FNYEAQ (reference sequence). CDR3 sequence reads: CASSPSGEETQYF. For the CDR3, the DNA is TGTGCTAGCAGCCCTAGCGGGGAAGAGACCCAGTACTTC.

The gene calls are TRBV7-9 and TRBJ1-3, with D possibly TRBD1 on 5 matching bases. Looked up from germline, CDR1 is SEHNR and CDR2 is FQNEAQ (reference sequence). V lost 8 bases and J 4 bases, leaving 24 bases between the germline ends. The CDR3 runs to 17 residues. The CDR3 here is CASGMGLRDTGGNTIYF. CDR3 bases: TGTGCCAGCGGCATGGGGCTTCGGGATACGGGAGGAAACACCATATATTTT.

The V and J genes are TRBV7-9 and TRBJ1-4; tentatively, D is TRBD1 (5 bases). The CDR3 runs 13 residues. V gave up 9 bases and J gave up 7 bases, with 15 bases separating them. In germline, CDR1 is SEHNR, CDR2 FQNEAQ (reference sequence). CDR3 protein: CARIRDGSEKLFF. For the CDR3, the DNA is TGTGCCAGAATCCGGGACGGAAGTGAAAAACTGTTTTTT.

V gene TRBV5-4 combines with J gene TRBJ2-3, with D uncertain. The CDR3 is made up of 12 amino acids. The ends were cut back, 4 bases at V and 2 bases at J, with 5 bases in the middle. Germline V lookup: CDR1 SGHNT, CDR2 YYREEE (reference sequence). Here the CDR3 reads CASSISTDTQYF. The CDR3 DNA follows: TGTGCCAGCAGCATCTCCACAGATACGCAGTATTTT. Full variable domain (rest looked up from reference TRBV5-4 and TRBJ2-3): ETGVTQSPTHLIKTRGQQVTLRCSSQSGHNTVSWYQQALGQGPQFIFQYYREEENGRGNFPPRFSGLQFPNYSSELNVNALELDDSALYLCASSISTDTQYFGPGTRLTVL.

The chain has TRBV5-1 and TRBJ2-6; 15 nucleotides match TRBD2. Germline loops: CDR1 SGHRS, CDR2 YFSETQ. V lost 4 bases, J lost 2 bases, and 13 bases stayed unmatched. The CDR3 is 21 residues long. The CDR3 region is CASSPLRTSGGAAPGANVLTF. In nucleotides, the CDR3 is TGCGCCAGCAGCCCGCTTAGGACTAGCGGGGGGGCCGCTCCTGGGGCCAACGTCCTGACTTTC.